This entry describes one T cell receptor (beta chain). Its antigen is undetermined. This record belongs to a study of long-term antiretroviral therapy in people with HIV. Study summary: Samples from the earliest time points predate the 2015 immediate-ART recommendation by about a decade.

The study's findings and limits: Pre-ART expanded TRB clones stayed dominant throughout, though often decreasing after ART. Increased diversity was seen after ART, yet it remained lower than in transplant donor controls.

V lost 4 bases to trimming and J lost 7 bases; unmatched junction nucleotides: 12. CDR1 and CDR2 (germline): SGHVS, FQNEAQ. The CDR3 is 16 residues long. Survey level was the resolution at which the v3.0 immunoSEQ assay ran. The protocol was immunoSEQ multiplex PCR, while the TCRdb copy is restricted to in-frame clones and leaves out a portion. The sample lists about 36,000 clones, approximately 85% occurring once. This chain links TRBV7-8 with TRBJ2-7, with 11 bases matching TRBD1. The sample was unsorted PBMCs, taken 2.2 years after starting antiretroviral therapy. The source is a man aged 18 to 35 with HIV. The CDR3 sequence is CASSYGTGGLAEEQYF. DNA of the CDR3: TGTGCCAGCAGCTACGGGACAGGGGGTCTGGCGGAGGAGCAGTACTTC.